These 20 T cell receptor beta chains were all obtained from the same sample, sequenced in a study of cytomegalovirus exposure and HLA in healthy donors. It was with 60 Vbeta and 13 Jbeta primers that the PCR ran. Libraries were prepared by immunoSEQ multiplex PCR; TCRdb keeps only in-frame clonotypes and omits some of them. The sample carries more than 95,000 clones, more than 80% recorded once. What was sequenced was PBMCs. All receptors come from a man between 18 and 35 years old in good health and CMV-seronegative.

The rearrangement links TRBV11-3 to TRBJ2-1; D perhaps matches TRBD2 (6 bases). Germline V gene data show CDR1 as SGHNT and CDR2 as YENEEA. The CDR3 spans 19 residues. The V gene lost 2 bases and the J gene lost 0 bases, with 20 bases spanning the gap. CDR3 coding DNA: TGTGCCAGCAGCTTATGGGGCGGGATTACCCAGAGCTCCTACAATGAGCAGTTCTTC. This encodes CASSLWGGITQSSYNEQFF. The whole variable domain, filled in from reference TRBV11-3 and TRBJ2-1, reads EAGVVQSPRYKIIEKKQPVAFWCNPISGHNTLYWYLQNLGQGPELLIRYENEEAVDDSQLPKDRFSAERLKGVDSTLKIQPAELGDSAVYLCASSLWGGITQSSYNEQFFGPGTRLTVL.

This chain uses TRBV30 with TRBJ2-7; 7 bases are a match to TRBD2. Germline V CDR1 and CDR2: GTSNPN, SVGIG (reference sequence). V lost 5 bases to trimming and J lost 3 bases; unmatched junction nucleotides: 10. This CDR3 spans 14 amino acids. CDR3 loop: CAWGVGAGVYEQYF. CDR3 coding DNA: TGTGCCTGGGGGGTTGGGGCGGGAGTCTACGAGCAGTACTTC.

The V call is TRBV7-6, the J call TRBJ1-1; D gene unclear. The V gene's germline CDR1 is SGHVS and CDR2 FNYEAQ. V lost 2 bases and J 1 base, leaving 8 bases between the germline ends. This CDR3 has 14 residues. As DNA, the CDR3 is TGTGCCAGCAGCTTAACCCCAGGGAACACTGAAGCTTTCTTT. This codes for CASSLTPGNTEAFF.

V usage is TRBV28 and J usage is TRBJ2-2; D remains ambiguous. From germline, CDR1 is MDHEN and CDR2 SYDVKM. This CDR3 is built from 13 residues. With 6 bases removed from V and 2 bases from J, the gap between germline ends came to 7 bases. The CDR3 sequence is CASSLSNTGELFF. CDR3 bases: TGTGCCAGCAGCCTTTCCAACACCGGGGAGCTGTTTTTT.

This rearrangement joins TRBV18 to TRBJ1-5; TRBD1 is a possible D gene (6 bases). CDR1 and CDR2 (germline): KGHSH, LQKENI. V was trimmed by 4 bases and J by 9 bases, leaving 19 bases between them. There are 15 residues in the CDR3. The CDR3 DNA reads as TGTGCCAGCTCACAGGCGGGGGGCCACGGGTCGCCCCAGCATTTT. It encodes CASSQAGGHGSPQHF.

The CDR3 loop is CASSPGTENTGELFF. The CDR3 region has the DNA TGTGCCAGCAGCCCCGGGACAGAGAACACCGGGGAGCTGTTTTTT. The chain has TRBV7-9 and TRBJ2-2, with 7 bases that match TRBD1. Germline V CDR1 and CDR2: SEHNR, FQNEAQ (reference sequence). V was clipped by 5 bases and J by 1 base; unmatched bases: 4. This CDR3 region has 15 residues.

The V call is TRBV4-3, the J call TRBJ2-3; 9 bases align to TRBD2. The CDR3 has 16 amino acids. V gave up 5 bases and J gave up 8 bases; unmatched junction bases: 14. The germline V gene encodes CDR1 LGHNA and CDR2 YSLEER. The CDR3 reads CASSNSGGGGSGTQYF. The CDR3, as DNA: TGCGCCAGCAGCAATAGCGGCGGGGGGGGAAGCGGTACGCAGTATTTT.

This clone was recorded a few times. V is TRBV6-6 and J is TRBJ1-1; D gene ambiguous. Germline V gene lookup returns CDR1 MNHNY and CDR2 SVGAGI (reference sequence). V shed 0 bases and J shed 3 bases, with 5 bases lying between them. This CDR3 contains 13 residues. The CDR3 loop reads CASSYSSHTEAFF. The CDR3 nucleotides read TGTGCCAGCAGTTACTCGAGCCACACTGAAGCTTTCTTT.

V usage is TRBV9 and J usage is TRBJ1-1; the D is unclear. CDR1 is SGDLS, CDR2 YYNGEE, per germline. This CDR3 has 14 residues. V lost 0 bases and J 1 base, leaving 7 bases between the germline ends. The CDR3 here is CASSVGHTNTEAFF. In DNA, the CDR3 is TGTGCCAGCAGCGTAGGACATACGAACACTGAAGCTTTCTTT.

The chain is built from TRBV7-2 and TRBJ1-2; possibly TRBD1 for D (6 bases). From germline, CDR1 is SGHTA and CDR2 FQGNSA. Deletions cut 2 bases from V and 4 bases from J, with 11 bases between. This CDR3 has 14 amino acids. This CDR3 reads CASSLRQESYGYTF. The CDR3 nucleotides read TGTGCCAGCAGCTTACGACAGGAGTCCTATGGCTACACCTTC.

The genes are TRBV29-1 and TRBJ1-2; D remains ambiguous. The CDR3 totals 11 residues. Trimming removed 3 bases at V and 5 bases at J, with 7 bases between. The germline CDR1 and CDR2 sequences are SQVTM and ANQGSEA. CDR3 sequence reads: CSVDQLYGYTF. The CDR3 bases are TGCAGCGTTGACCAGTTGTATGGCTACACCTTC.

The CDR3 bases are TGTGCCAGCAGTTCCGCTGAGGGTCTTAGCAATCAGCCCCAGCATTTT. Protein product: CASSSAEGLSNQPQHF. The chain uses TRBV28 and TRBJ1-5; D unresolved. The CDR3 consists of 16 residues. V gave up 4 bases and J gave up 0 bases, with 13 bases separating them. Per germline, CDR1 MDHEN and CDR2 SYDVKM. The entire variable domain, with the rest obtained from reference TRBV28 and TRBJ1-5, is as follows: DVKVTQSSRYLVKRTGEKVFLECVQDMDHENMFWYRQDPGLGLRLIYFSYDVKMKEKGDIPEGYSVSREKKERFSLILESASTNQTSMYLCASSSAEGLSNQPQHFGDGTRLSIL.

This chain links TRBV4-3 with TRBJ2-1; the match to TRBD2 covers 12 bases. CDR3 length: 17 amino acids. V was pared by 1 base and J by 8 bases, with 9 bases of the junction left unmatched. Germline V gives CDR1 LGHNA, CDR2 YSLEER. CDR3: CASSQVPLAGGPDEQFF. Written as DNA, the CDR3 is TGCGCCAGCAGCCAAGTGCCTCTAGCGGGAGGGCCCGATGAGCAGTTCTTC.

The chain carries TRBV4-3 and TRBJ1-1; D possibly corresponds to TRBD1 (6 bases). The germline CDR1 and CDR2 sequences are LGHNA and YSLEER. V lost 4 bases and J lost 1, with 7 bases in between. This CDR3 has 13 residues. Written as DNA, the CDR3 is TGCGCCAGCAGCCGGACAGCGAACACTGAAGCTTTCTTT. Encoded protein: CASSRTANTEAFF.

This chain joins TRBV18 and TRBJ2-5, with unresolved D. The CDR3 runs to 14 residues. V was trimmed by 3 bases and J by 5 bases, leaving 13 bases between them. Germline-derived CDR1 and CDR2 are KGHSH and LQKENI. The CDR3 spells CASSPLGTRETQYF. In nucleotides, the CDR3 is TGTGCCAGCTCACCTCTGGGTACCAGGGAGACCCAGTACTTC. Drawing the rest from reference TRBV18 and TRBJ2-5, the complete variable domain is NAGVMQNPRHLVRRRGQEARLRCSPMKGHSHVYWYRQLPEEGLKFMVYLQKENIIDESGMPKERFSAEFPKEGPSILRIQQVVRGDSAAYFCASSPLGTRETQYFGPGTRLLVL.

The V gene is TRBV11-1, the J gene TRBJ2-2; no clear D gene. The germline CDR1 and CDR2 sequences are SGHAT and FQDESV (reference sequence). Trimming took 3 bases from V and 4 from J, leaving 6 bases between them. The CDR3 is made up of 13 amino acids. The CDR3 region has the DNA TGTGCCAGCAGCTTTCTGTCCACCGGGGAGCTGTTTTTT. This translates into CASSFLSTGELFF.

The chain uses TRBV28 and TRBJ2-5, with 8 bases matching TRBD2. The CDR3 consists of 12 residues. In germline, CDR1 is MDHEN, CDR2 SYDVKM. V was pared by 4 bases and J by 7 bases, with 2 bases of the junction left unmatched. The DNA of the CDR3 is TGTGCCAGCAGTTCCCGGGGGGGGACCCAGTACTTC. This codes for CASSSRGGTQYF.

The V and J genes are TRBV30 and TRBJ1-4; tentatively, D is TRBD1 (5 bases). Looked up from germline, CDR1 is GTSNPN and CDR2 is SVGIG (reference sequence). The CDR3 has 13 amino acids. Trimming removed 2 bases from V and 5 bases from J, with 9 bases in between. CDR3 region: CAWSTDINEKLFF. CDR3 sequence (DNA): TGTGCCTGGAGTACGGACATAAATGAAAAACTGTTTTTT.

The chain has TRBV6-5 and TRBJ2-2, with 7 bases that match TRBD2. The CDR3 has 15 amino acids. Germline V gene lookup returns CDR1 MNHEY and CDR2 SVGAGI. V was pared by 6 bases and J by 7 bases, with 11 bases of the junction left unmatched. This chain's CDR3 is CASRKLATRDGELFF. For the CDR3, the DNA is TGTGCCAGCAGGAAACTAGCGACTAGGGACGGGGAGCTGTTTTTT.

The sample holds a few counts of this clone. This rearrangement joins TRBV19 to TRBJ2-7; 9 nucleotides line up with TRBD2. V was clipped by 5 bases and J by 4 bases; unmatched bases: 12. CDR3 length: 16 amino acids. The V gene's germline CDR1 is LNHDA and CDR2 SQIVND (reference sequence). Here the CDR3 reads CASSDSPTSGPYEQYF. The CDR3 DNA reads as TGTGCCAGTAGTGACAGCCCGACTAGCGGCCCATACGAGCAGTACTTC.